This T cell receptor (beta chain) was captured by sequencing in a study of cytomegalovirus exposure and HLA in healthy donors. For the study at large: There were 350 to 450 genotyped donors. Of these, 81% fell in the genetic ancestry cluster associated with self-reported Caucasian donors.

Notes on the study in general: TCR beta chain V- and J-gene trimming was linked, in a later analysis, to a missense variant in DCLRE1C. More clonal expansion characterized HLA-associated TCR beta chains than equally common others in a later analysis.

The PCR used 60 Vbeta and 13 Jbeta primers. Clones were read by immunoSEQ multiplex PCR, and TCRdb kept only the in-frame ones, dropping some. The repertoire consists of tens of thousands of clones, with around four fifths occurring once and the leading ten covering approximately 1.5%. Trimming removed 5 bases from V and 5 bases from J; junction bases left unmatched: 8. The CDR3 consists of 15 residues. Looked up from germline, CDR1 is MNHNS and CDR2 is SASEGT. With respect to this clone: Its antigen is unidentified.

The specimen was PBMCs. The rearrangement links TRBV6-1 to TRBJ1-4; 7 bases align to TRBD1. The clonotype comes from a male donor in good health and CMV-seronegative. The CDR3 region is CASSPTGPPNEKLFF. CDR3 DNA: TGTGCCAGCAGTCCGACAGGGCCCCCCAATGAAAAACTGTTTTTT.